Presented here are 27 T cell receptor beta chains from one specimen sequenced in a study of cytomegalovirus exposure and HLA in healthy donors. Use of 60 Vbeta and 13 Jbeta primers characterized the PCR. Sequencing used immunoSEQ multiplex PCR; TCRdb keeps in-frame clones, though not all of them. Among under 200,000 clones listed, about 76% were seen once. The specimen was PBMCs. The receptors here all came from a male donor in good health and CMV-seropositive.

V is TRBV25-1 and J is TRBJ2-2, with 10 bases fitting TRBD1. Germline V gene lookup returns CDR1 MGHDK and CDR2 SYGVNS. This CDR3 is 14 amino acids long. V gave up 9 bases and J gave up 5 bases; unmatched junction bases: 6. This CDR3 reads CASRWTGGTGELFF. CDR3 DNA: TGTGCCAGTAGATGGACAGGGGGAACCGGGGAGCTGTTTTTT. The entire variable domain, with the rest obtained from reference TRBV25-1 and TRBJ2-2, is as follows: EADIYQTPRYLVIGTGKKITLECSQTMGHDKMYWYQQDPGMELHLIHYSYGVNSTEKGDLSSESTVSRIRTEHFPLTLESARPSHTSQYLCASRWTGGTGELFFGEGSRLTVL.

This clone was counted a single time. The J gene is TRBJ2-2, the V gene TRBV9, with 9 bases identical to TRBD2. The CDR3 is 16 amino acids. Germline V CDR1 and CDR2: SGDLS, YYNGEE. V shed 4 bases and J 4 bases; nucleotides not matched to a gene: 8. Written as DNA, the CDR3 is TGTGCCAGCAGCAACCCTAGCGGGGAGCCCACCGGGGAGCTGTTTTTT. Translating gives CASSNPSGEPTGELFF.

The chain joins TRBV18 to TRBJ2-7, with D possibly being TRBD2 (6 bases). Trimming stripped 3 bases from V and 3 bases from J, with 12 bases between. The CDR3 consists of 14 residues. The V gene's germline CDR1 is KGHSH and CDR2 LQKENI. The CDR3 DNA is TGTGCCAGCTCACCCGCCGGGCGGGGCTACGAGCAGTACTTC. It specifies CASSPAGRGYEQYF.

The J gene is TRBJ1-2, the V gene TRBV5-6; 7 bases are shared with TRBD1. V lost 4 bases to trimming and J lost 4 bases; unmatched junction nucleotides: 7. The CDR3 is 14 residues long. CDR1 is SGHDT and CDR2 is YYEEEE in the germline V gene. The CDR3 loop is CASSRRTGVYGYTF. The CDR3 DNA sequence: TGTGCCAGCAGCCGTCGGACAGGTGTCTATGGCTACACCTTC.

V and J are TRBV30 and TRBJ2-1; D is uncertain. The germline V gene encodes CDR1 GTSNPN and CDR2 SVGIG (reference sequence). V lost 6 bases and J 4 bases, leaving 13 bases between the germline ends. The CDR3 loop spans 13 amino acids. CDR3 in DNA: TGTGCCTGTGCCAGATTTAATTACAATGAGCAGTTCTTC. Protein product: CACARFNYNEQFF.

The V call is TRBV7-6, the J call TRBJ2-7, with TRBD1 identical over 8 bases. J lost 6 bases, V lost 5 bases, and 6 bases had no gene match. In germline, CDR1 is SGHVS, CDR2 FNYEAQ. This CDR3 region has 13 residues. CDR3 residues: CASSPQDRAEQYF. CDR3 nucleotide sequence: TGTGCCAGCAGCCCCCAGGACAGGGCCGAGCAGTACTTC. The entire variable domain, with the rest obtained from reference TRBV7-6 and TRBJ2-7, is as follows: GAGVSQSPRYKVTKRGQDVALRCDPISGHVSLYWYRQALGQGPEFLTYFNYEAQQDKSGLPNDRFSAERPEGSISTLTIQRTEQRDSAMYRCASSPQDRAEQYFGPGTRLTVT.

This chain joins TRBV7-8 and TRBJ1-6; 7 bases align to TRBD1. CDR3 length equals 14 residues. Germline V gene data show CDR1 as SGHVS and CDR2 as FQNEAQ. The J segment lost 8 bases and the V segment lost 6 bases, leaving 7 bases of the junction unmatched. The CDR3 region has the DNA TGTGCCAGCAGGCCCGGGACAGTCGATTCACCCCTCCACTTT. It is translated as CASRPGTVDSPLHF.

The chain carries TRBV6-1 and TRBJ1-3, with D uncertain. Per the germline V gene, CDR1 is MNHNS and CDR2 is SASEGT. Deletions cut 4 bases from V and 0 bases from J, with 10 bases between. The CDR3 is made up of 15 amino acids. Written as DNA, the CDR3 is TGTGCCAGCAGTGGAGGGCCTATCTCTGGAAACACCATATATTTT. Its protein is CASSGGPISGNTIYF.

The DNA of the CDR3 is TGTGCCAGCAGTTATAGGGGGGGTGAGGGCTACACCTTC. Its protein is CASSYRGGEGYTF. The chain couples TRBV6-6 to TRBJ1-2; a possible D gene is TRBD1 (6 bases). This CDR3 spans 13 amino acids. V was trimmed by 3 bases and J by 8 bases, leaving 13 bases between them. The germline V gene encodes CDR1 MNHNY and CDR2 SVGAGI (reference sequence).

In its sample, this clone was seen once. The gene calls are TRBV15 and TRBJ1-3, with D hard to call. V lost 1 base, J lost 1 base, and 8 bases lay in between. Germline lookup yields CDR1 LNHNV and CDR2 YYDKDF (reference sequence). CDR3 length: 15 residues. CDR3 region: CATSRGARSGNTIYF. CDR3 nucleotide sequence: TGTGCCACCAGCAGAGGGGCCCGGTCTGGAAACACCATATATTTT. The full variable domain, completed using reference TRBV15 and TRBJ1-3, is DAMVIQNPRYQVTQFGKPVTLSCSQTLNHNVMYWYQQKSSQAPKLLFHYYDKDFNNEADTPDNFQSRRPNTSFCFLDIRSPGLGDTAMYLCATSRGARSGNTIYFGEGSWLTVV.

The chain employs TRBV7-2 and TRBJ1-5; the D is unclear. Germline V gene data show CDR1 as SGHTA and CDR2 as FQGNSA. The CDR3 is 13 residues long. V lost 4 bases and J 2 bases, leaving 6 bases between the germline ends. The CDR3 DNA reads as TGTGCCAGCAGCTCAGTGGGCAATCAGCCCCAGCATTTT. This gives the protein CASSSVGNQPQHF.

This clone has a single count. Other nucleotide sequences in the sample specify the same CDR3. J is TRBJ1-2 and V is TRBV5-1, with 7 bases that match TRBD1. V gave up 0 bases and J gave up 5 bases; unmatched junction bases: 4. The CDR3 contains 14 residues. From germline, CDR1 is SGHRS and CDR2 YFSETQ. The CDR3 region is CASSLGQGPYGYTF. In DNA form, the CDR3 reads TGCGCCAGCAGCTTGGGACAGGGACCTTATGGCTACACCTTC.

The rearrangement links TRBV6-1 to TRBJ2-3; TRBD1 might be the D (6 bases). Trimming removed 6 bases at V and 5 bases at J, with 15 bases between. CDR1 and CDR2 from the germline V gene are MNHNS and SASEGT. CDR3 size: 14 residues. The CDR3 DNA sequence: TGTGCCAGCAGCCTACTCAAAGGGGGAGATACGCAGTATTTT. Its protein product is CASSLLKGGDTQYF.

The genes are TRBV2 and TRBJ2-2; 8 nucleotides line up with TRBD1. The CDR3 runs to 17 residues. CDR1 and CDR2 (germline): SNHLY, FYNNEI. V shed 4 bases and J 0 bases; nucleotides not matched to a gene: 7. The CDR3 nucleotides read TGTGCCAGCAGTGGACGGGGACAGGCCTCGAACACCGGGGAGCTGTTTTTT. Encoded protein: CASSGRGQASNTGELFF.

This clone was observed a few times. The chain employs TRBV6-5 and TRBJ1-5; perhaps TRBD1 as D (5 bases). The CDR3 is 13 residues long. V gave up 6 bases and J gave up 5 bases, with 11 bases separating them. CDR1 and CDR2 (germline): MNHEY, SVGAGI. Here the CDR3 DNA reads TGTGCCAGCAGCCGGGGACTTGATCAGCCCCAGCATTTT. Its protein is CASSRGLDQPQHF.

The V gene is TRBV10-3, the J gene TRBJ1-5, with 10 bases matching TRBD1. The V and J ends lost 5 bases and 5 bases, in that order; junction bases with no gene match: 6. CDR3 length equals 15 residues. Germline assignment: CDR1 ENHRY and CDR2 SYGVKD. CDR3 nucleotide sequence: TGTGCCATCAGTTTGACAGGGGGCGCAGATCAGCCCCAGCATTTT. It codes for CAISLTGGADQPQHF.

The J gene is TRBJ1-3, the V gene TRBV9; 8 bases agree with TRBD1. Looked up from germline, CDR1 is SGDLS and CDR2 is YYNGEE. V was pared by 1 base and J by 0 bases, with 0 bases of the junction left unmatched. The CDR3 is 15 amino acids. The CDR3 region has the DNA TGTGCCAGCAGCGTACAGGGGGCCTCTGGAAACACCATATATTTT. Its protein is CASSVQGASGNTIYF. Looking up the rest from reference TRBV9 and TRBJ1-3 gives the full variable domain: DSGVTQTPKHLITATGQRVTLRCSPRSGDLSVYWYQQSLDQGLQFLIQYYNGEERAKGNILERFSAQQFPDLHSELNLSSLELGDSALYFCASSVQGASGNTIYFGEGSWLTVV.

In this sample, this clone turned up a few times. This rearrangement joins TRBV6-5 to TRBJ2-3, with 11 bases identical to TRBD1. The CDR3 sequence is 14 residues long. V lost 5 bases to trimming and J lost 6 bases; unmatched junction nucleotides: 4. Germline lookup yields CDR1 MNHEY and CDR2 SVGAGI. CDR3: CASSLGQGGDTQYF. Written as DNA, the CDR3 is TGTGCCAGCAGTCTGGGACAGGGGGGTGATACGCAGTATTTT.

The chain recombines TRBV11-1 with TRBJ1-1; perhaps TRBD1 as D (5 bases). V gave up 6 bases and J gave up 3 bases, with 11 bases separating them. Germline CDR1 reads SGHAT; CDR2 reads FQDESV (reference sequence). The CDR3 spans 13 residues. CDR3 loop: CASSLQEDTEAFF. The CDR3 coding sequence is TGTGCCAGCAGTTTACAGGAAGACACTGAAGCTTTCTTT. Full variable domain (missing parts from reference TRBV11-1 and TRBJ1-1): EAEVAQSPRYKITEKSQAVAFWCDPISGHATLYWYRQILGQGPELLVQFQDESVVDDSQLPKDRFSAERLKGVDSTLKIQPAELGDSAMYLCASSLQEDTEAFFGQGTRLTVV.

The chain combines TRBV19 with TRBJ1-1, with D unresolved. The V and J ends lost 5 bases and 6 bases respectively, with 25 bases between them. Germline V lookup: CDR1 LNHDA, CDR2 SQIVND (reference sequence). The CDR3 sequence is 17 residues long. The CDR3 spells CASSEAPRSREAAEAFF. The CDR3 nucleotides are TGTGCCAGTAGTGAGGCCCCGAGGTCCCGGGAGGCCGCTGAAGCTTTCTTT.

The rearrangement joins TRBV5-5 to TRBJ2-5; 7 bases line up with TRBD1. Germline lookup yields CDR1 SGHKS and CDR2 YYEKEE (reference sequence). The length of the CDR3 is 13 residues. The J segment lost 2 bases and the V segment lost 7 bases, leaving 5 bases of the junction unmatched. The CDR3 sequence is CASLGTDQETQYF. The CDR3 bases are TGTGCCAGCCTGGGGACAGATCAAGAGACCCAGTACTTC.

The gene calls are TRBV6-5 and TRBJ2-5, with a possible D match to TRBD2 (7 bases). The DNA end favors TRBJ2-7, so the J call may be wrong. The CDR3 spans 14 residues. Germline lookup yields CDR1 MNHEY and CDR2 SVGAGI. The CDR3 nucleotides are TGTGCCAGCAGAGATCCGCGGGGGCCCTACGAGCAGTACTTC. This codes for CASRDPRGPYEQYF.

Details on this clone: Germline and junction disagree at one end, which may indicate a read error. The chain recombines TRBV7-9 with TRBJ2-7; D is ambiguous. This CDR3 has 12 residues. The germline gives CDR1 SEHNR, CDR2 FQNEAQ (reference sequence). The CDR3 DNA reads TGTTCCAGCAGCAACTTAGCCTACGAGCAGTACTTC. Amino acid sequence: CSSSNLAYEQYF.

The rearrangement joins TRBV5-4 to TRBJ2-7, with 9 positions matching TRBD1. V gave up 3 bases and J gave up 3 bases; unmatched junction bases: 4. There are 14 residues in the CDR3. Germline V gene sequence: CDR1 SGHNT, CDR2 YYREEE (reference sequence). CDR3 residues: CASSWGQGNYEQYF. CDR3 nucleotide sequence: TGTGCCAGCAGCTGGGGACAGGGCAACTACGAGCAGTACTTC. The full variable domain, its missing parts supplied by reference TRBV5-4 and TRBJ2-7, is ETGVTQSPTHLIKTRGQQVTLRCSSQSGHNTVSWYQQALGQGPQFIFQYYREEENGRGNFPPRFSGLQFPNYSSELNVNALELDDSALYLCASSWGQGNYEQYFGPGTRLTVT.

The rearrangement links TRBV2 to TRBJ2-7; 12 bases map to TRBD1. Germline CDR1 is SNHLY and CDR2 is FYNNEI. J lost 4 bases, V lost 10 bases, and 11 bases had no gene match. CDR3 length: 15 residues. The CDR3 is CAIRSGTGGEYEQYF. The CDR3 DNA reads as TGTGCCATCCGTTCCGGGACAGGGGGCGAGTACGAGCAGTACTTC.

V and J are TRBV19 and TRBJ2-3, with D maybe TRBD1 (6 bases). V lost 4 bases to trimming and J lost 2 bases, with 19 bases between them. The CDR3 is 17 amino acids. CDR1 and CDR2 from the germline V gene are LNHDA and SQIVND (reference sequence). CDR3 nucleotides: TGTGCCAGTAGTACCTGGGGGCCGGTGGGGGACACAGATACGCAGTATTTT. It encodes CASSTWGPVGDTDTQYF.

This clone was detected once. The rearrangement joins TRBV5-1 to TRBJ1-2, with D tentatively TRBD1 (5 bases). The CDR3 loop spans 16 amino acids. The V and J ends lost 4 bases and 6 bases respectively, with 22 bases between them. Per germline, CDR1 SGHRS and CDR2 YFSETQ. The CDR3 DNA is TGCGCCAGCAGCCCATACACCCGACAGCAGCAGGATGGCTACACCTTC. Translating it yields CASSPYTRQQQDGYTF.